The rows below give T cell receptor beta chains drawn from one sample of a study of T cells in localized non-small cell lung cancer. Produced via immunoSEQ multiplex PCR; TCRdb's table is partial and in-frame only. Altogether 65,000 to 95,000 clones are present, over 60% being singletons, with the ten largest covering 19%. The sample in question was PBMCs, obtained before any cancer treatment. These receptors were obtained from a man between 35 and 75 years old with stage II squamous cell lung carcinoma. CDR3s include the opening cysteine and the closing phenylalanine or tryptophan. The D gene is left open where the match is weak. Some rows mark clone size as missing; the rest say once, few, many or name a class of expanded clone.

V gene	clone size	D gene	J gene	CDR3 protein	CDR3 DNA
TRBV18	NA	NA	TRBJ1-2	CASSPPPAAPNYGYTF	TGTGCCAGCTCACCACCGCCGGCAGCCCCTAACTATGGCTACACCTTC
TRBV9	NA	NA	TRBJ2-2	CASSLVGGTGELFF	TGTGCCAGCAGCCTTGTGGGAGGCACCGGGGAGCTGTTTTTT
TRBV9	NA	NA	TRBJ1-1	CASSVDVDTNTEAFF	TGTGCCAGCAGCGTAGATGTTGACACGAACACTGAAGCTTTCTTT
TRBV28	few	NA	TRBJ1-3	CASSLIGNTIYF	TGTGCCAGCAGTTTAATCGGAAACACCATATATTTT
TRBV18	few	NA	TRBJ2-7	CASSPGRYEQYF	TGTGCCAGCTCACCGGGACGCTACGAGCAGTACTTC
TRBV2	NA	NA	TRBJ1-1	CASSEEGVRTEAFF	TGTGCCAGCAGTGAGGAGGGCGTGAGGACTGAAGCTTTCTTT
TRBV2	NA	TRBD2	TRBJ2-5	CASSVAGGIETQYF	TGTGCCAGCAGTGTAGCGGGAGGGATCGAGACCCAGTACTTC
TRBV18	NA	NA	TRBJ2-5	CASSPGGGSQETQYF	TGTGCCAGCTCACCCGGTGGAGGGAGCCAAGAGACCCAGTACTTC
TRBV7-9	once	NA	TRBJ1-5	CASSLHAPGTGQPQHF	TGTGCCAGCAGCTTACACGCCCCAGGCACAGGGCAGCCCCAGCATTTT
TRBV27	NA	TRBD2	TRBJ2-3	CASSSPQREGGHTQYF	TGTGCCAGCAGTTCTCCTCAGCGGGAGGGCGGGCATACGCAGTATTTT
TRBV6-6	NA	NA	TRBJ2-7	CASSYVGQAYEQYF	TGTGCCAGCAGTTATGTGGGACAAGCCTACGAGCAGTACTTC
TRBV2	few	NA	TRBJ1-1	CASRKGGEAFF	TGTGCCAGCAGGAAAGGAGGGGAGGCTTTCTTT
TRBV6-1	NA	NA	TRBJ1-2	CASSGGAEGYGYTF	TGTGCCAGCAGTGGGGGGGCGGAAGGCTATGGCTACACCTTC
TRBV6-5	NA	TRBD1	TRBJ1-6	CASSYGTGPNSPLHF	TGTGCCAGCAGTTACGGGACAGGGCCGAATTCACCCCTCCACTTT
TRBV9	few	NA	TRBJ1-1	CASSPKIFTEAFF	TGTGCCAGCAGCCCGAAAATCTTCACTGAAGCTTTCTTT
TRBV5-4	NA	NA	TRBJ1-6	CASSLDSTLHF	TGTGCCAGCAGCTTGGACAGTACCCTCCACTTT
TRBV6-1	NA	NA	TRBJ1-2	CASSELGGVSYTF	TGTGCCAGCAGTGAACTGGGGGGCGTTAGCTACACCTTC
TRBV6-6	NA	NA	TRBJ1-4	CASSYSTGGDEKLFF	TGTGCCAGCAGTTACTCGACCGGAGGGGATGAAAAACTGTTTTTT
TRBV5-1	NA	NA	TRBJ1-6	CASSPETGLINSPLHF	TGCGCCAGCAGCCCGGAGACAGGACTTATTAATTCACCCCTCCACTTT
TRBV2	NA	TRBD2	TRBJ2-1	CASTRSGTSGEEQFF	TGTGCCAGCACCAGGTCCGGGACTAGCGGAGAGGAGCAGTTCTTC
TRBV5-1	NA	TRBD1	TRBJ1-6	CASSLDGQDYSPLHF	TGCGCCAGCAGCTTGGATGGACAGGACTATTCACCCCTCCACTTT
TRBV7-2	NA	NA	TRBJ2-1	CASRTGTGSYNEQFF	TGTGCCAGCAGAACCGGGACGGGCTCCTACAATGAGCAGTTCTTC
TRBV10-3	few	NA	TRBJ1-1	CAISPQVGHTEAFF	TGTGCCATCAGTCCCCAGGTGGGGCACACTGAAGCTTTCTTT
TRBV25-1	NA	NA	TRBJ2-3	CASSEGVGWTDTQYF	TGTGCCAGCAGTGAAGGGGTGGGTTGGACAGATACGCAGTATTTT
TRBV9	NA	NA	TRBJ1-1	CASSAQMNTEAFF	TGTGCCAGCAGCGCCCAGATGAACACTGAAGCTTTCTTT
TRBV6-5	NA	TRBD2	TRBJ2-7	CASSYSGGRYEQYF	TGTGCCAGCAGTTACTCGGGGGGGAGGTACGAGCAGTACTTC
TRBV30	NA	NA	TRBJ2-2	CAWSVQAGELFF	TGTGCCTGGAGTGTACAGGCCGGGGAGCTGTTTTTT
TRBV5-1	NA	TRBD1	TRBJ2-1	CASRSGQGDSNEQFF	TGCGCCAGCAGATCGGGACAGGGGGACAGCAATGAGCAGTTCTTC
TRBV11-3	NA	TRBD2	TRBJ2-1	CASSPSGGPSYNEQFF	TGTGCCAGCAGCCCAAGCGGGGGGCCTTCCTACAATGAGCAGTTCTTC
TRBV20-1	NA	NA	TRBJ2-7	CSARVVGEQYF	TGCAGTGCTAGAGTTGTGGGGGAGCAGTACTTC
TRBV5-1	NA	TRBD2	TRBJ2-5	CASSGPAGGVETQYF	TGCGCCAGCAGCGGACCAGCGGGAGGGGTGGAGACCCAGTACTTC
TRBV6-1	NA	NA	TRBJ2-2	CASSGDTGELFF	TGTGCCAGCAGTGGAGACACCGGGGAGCTGTTTTTT
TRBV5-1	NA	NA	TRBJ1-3	CASSLIAGNTIYF	TGTGCCAGCAGCTTGATTGCTGGAAACACCATATATTTT
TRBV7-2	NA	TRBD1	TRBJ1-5	CASSSTGQRGQPQHF	TGTGCCAGCAGCTCGACAGGGCAGAGGGGTCAGCCCCAGCATTTT
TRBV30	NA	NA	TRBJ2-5	CAWSSGIQETQYF	TGTGCCTGGAGTTCCGGGATTCAAGAGACCCAGTACTTC
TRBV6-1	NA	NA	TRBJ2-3	CASSEAATPSTDTQYF	TGTGCCAGCAGTGAAGCGGCTACTCCTAGCACAGATACGCAGTATTTT
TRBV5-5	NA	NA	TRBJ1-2	CASSQTTGTGAYGYTF	TGTGCCAGCAGCCAAACCACAGGGACGGGGGCCTATGGCTACACCTTC
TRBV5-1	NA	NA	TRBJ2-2	CASSLKGQDGELFF	TGCGCCAGCAGCTTAAAGGGGCAGGACGGGGAGCTGTTTTTT
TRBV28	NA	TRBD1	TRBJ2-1	CASSLTGALVNEQFF	TGTGCCAGCAGCCTGACAGGGGCCTTAGTGAATGAGCAGTTCTTC
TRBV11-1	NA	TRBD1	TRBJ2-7	CASSQTGTGPYEQYF	TGTGCCAGCAGCCAGACCGGGACAGGGCCATACGAGCAGTACTTC
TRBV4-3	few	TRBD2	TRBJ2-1	CASSQDLNGGFDNEQFF	TGCGCCAGCAGCCAAGATCTAAACGGGGGGTTCGACAATGAGCAGTTCTTC
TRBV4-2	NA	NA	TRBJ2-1	CASSQAEGPRSEQFF	TGTGCCAGCAGCCAAGCAGAGGGCCCCCGCAGCGAGCAGTTCTTC
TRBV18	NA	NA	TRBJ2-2	CASSPPNRLGEAGELFF	TGTGCCAGCTCACCACCTAATAGGCTTGGGGAAGCCGGGGAGCTGTTTTTT
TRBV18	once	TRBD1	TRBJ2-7	CASSSTGTAINEQYF	TGTGCCAGCTCAAGTACCGGGACAGCCATCAACGAGCAGTACTTC
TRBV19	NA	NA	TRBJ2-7	CASSTYEQYF	TGTGCCAGTTCTACCTACGAGCAGTACTTC
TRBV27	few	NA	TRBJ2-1	CASSLKAVPYNEQFF	TGTGCCAGCAGTTTAAAAGCGGTTCCCTACAATGAGCAGTTCTTC
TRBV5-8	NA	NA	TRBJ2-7	CASSLVVGSAGYYEQYF	TGTGCCAGCAGCTTGGTTGTTGGTTCGGCGGGTTACTACGAGCAGTACTTC
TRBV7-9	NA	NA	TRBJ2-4	CASSSDPENIQYF	TGTGCCAGCAGCTCAGATCCAGAAAACATTCAGTACTTC
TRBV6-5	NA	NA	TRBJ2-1	CASSRTDFGEQFF	TGTGCCAGCAGTCGGACGGACTTTGGTGAGCAGTTCTTC
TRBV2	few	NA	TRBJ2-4	CASSERVATAKNIQYF	TGTGCCAGCAGTGAAAGGGTAGCTACGGCCAAAAACATTCAGTACTTC